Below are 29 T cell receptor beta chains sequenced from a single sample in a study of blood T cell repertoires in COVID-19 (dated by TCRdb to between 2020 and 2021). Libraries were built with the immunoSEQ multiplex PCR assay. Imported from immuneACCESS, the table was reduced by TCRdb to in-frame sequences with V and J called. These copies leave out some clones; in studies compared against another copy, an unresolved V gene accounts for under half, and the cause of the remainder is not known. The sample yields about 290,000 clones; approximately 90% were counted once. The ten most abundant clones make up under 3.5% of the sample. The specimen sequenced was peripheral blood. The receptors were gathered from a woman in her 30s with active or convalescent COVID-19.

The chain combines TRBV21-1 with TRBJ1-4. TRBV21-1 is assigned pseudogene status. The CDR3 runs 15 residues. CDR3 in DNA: TGTGCCAGCAGCAAACCGGGGAACCGGGCCCTAAAACTGTTTTTT. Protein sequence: CASSKPGNRALKLFF.

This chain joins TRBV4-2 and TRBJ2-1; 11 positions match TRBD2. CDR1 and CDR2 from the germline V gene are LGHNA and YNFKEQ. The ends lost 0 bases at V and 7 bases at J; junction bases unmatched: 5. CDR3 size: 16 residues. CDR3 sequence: CASSQEGSGGANEQFF. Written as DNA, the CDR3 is TGTGCCAGCAGCCAAGAAGGTAGCGGGGGGGCAAATGAGCAGTTCTTC.

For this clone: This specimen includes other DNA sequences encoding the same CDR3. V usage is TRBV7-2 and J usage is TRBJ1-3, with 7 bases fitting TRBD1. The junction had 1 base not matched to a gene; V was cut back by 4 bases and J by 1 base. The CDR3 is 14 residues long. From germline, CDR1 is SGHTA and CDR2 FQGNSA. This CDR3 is CASSWDSSGNTIYF. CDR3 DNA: TGTGCCAGCAGCTGGGACAGTTCTGGAAACACCATATATTTT. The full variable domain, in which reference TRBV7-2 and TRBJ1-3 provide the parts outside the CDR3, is GAGVSQSPSNKVTEKGKDVELRCDPISGHTALYWYRQSLGQGLEFLIYFQGNSAPDKSGLPSDRFSAERTGGSVSTLTIQRTQQEDSAVYLCASSWDSSGNTIYFGEGSWLTVV.

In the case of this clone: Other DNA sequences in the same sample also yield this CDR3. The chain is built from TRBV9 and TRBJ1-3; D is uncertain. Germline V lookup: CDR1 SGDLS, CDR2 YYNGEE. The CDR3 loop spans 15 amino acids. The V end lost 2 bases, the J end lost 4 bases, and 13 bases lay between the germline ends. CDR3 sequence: CASSVGGDPGNTIYF. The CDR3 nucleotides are TGTGCCAGCAGCGTCGGCGGAGATCCGGGAAACACCATATATTTT.

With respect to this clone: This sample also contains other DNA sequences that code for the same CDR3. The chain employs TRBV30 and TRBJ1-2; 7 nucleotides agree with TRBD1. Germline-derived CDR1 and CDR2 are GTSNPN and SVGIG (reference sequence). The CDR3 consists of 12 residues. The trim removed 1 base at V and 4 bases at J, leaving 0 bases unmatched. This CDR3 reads CAWSGTGYGYTF. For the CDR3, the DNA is TGTGCCTGGAGTGGGACAGGCTATGGCTACACCTTC.

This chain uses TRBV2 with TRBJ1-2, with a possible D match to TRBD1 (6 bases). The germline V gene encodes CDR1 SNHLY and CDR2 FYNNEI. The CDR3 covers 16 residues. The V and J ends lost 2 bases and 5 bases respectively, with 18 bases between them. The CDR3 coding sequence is TGTGCCAGCAGTGAATCAGGATACCCGGACAGATATGGCTACACCTTC. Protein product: CASSESGYPDRYGYTF.

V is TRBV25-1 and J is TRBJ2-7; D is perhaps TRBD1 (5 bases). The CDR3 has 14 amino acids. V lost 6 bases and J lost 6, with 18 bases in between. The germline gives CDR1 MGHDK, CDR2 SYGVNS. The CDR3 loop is CASSPTPWGGEQYF. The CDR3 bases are TGTGCCAGCAGCCCTACACCCTGGGGCGGCGAGCAGTACTTC.

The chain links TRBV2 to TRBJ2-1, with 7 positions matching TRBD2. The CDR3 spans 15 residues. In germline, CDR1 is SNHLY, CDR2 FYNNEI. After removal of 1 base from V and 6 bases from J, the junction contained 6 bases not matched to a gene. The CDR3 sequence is CASSEGTREVNEQFF. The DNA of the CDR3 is TGTGCCAGCAGTGAAGGGACTAGGGAGGTCAATGAGCAGTTCTTC.

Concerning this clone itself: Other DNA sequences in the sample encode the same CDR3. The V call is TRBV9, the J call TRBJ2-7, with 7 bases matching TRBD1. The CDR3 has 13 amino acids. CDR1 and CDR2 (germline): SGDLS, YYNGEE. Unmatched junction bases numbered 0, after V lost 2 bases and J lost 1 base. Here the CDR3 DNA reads TGTGCCAGCAGCGTGACAGGGTCCTACGAGCAGTACTTC. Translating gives CASSVTGSYEQYF.

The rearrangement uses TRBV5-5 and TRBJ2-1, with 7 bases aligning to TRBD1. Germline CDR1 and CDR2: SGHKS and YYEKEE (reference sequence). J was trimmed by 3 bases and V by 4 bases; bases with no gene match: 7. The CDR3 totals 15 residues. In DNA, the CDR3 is TGTGCCAGCAGCCTTCTGGACAGGCTCTACAATGAGCAGTTCTTC. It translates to CASSLLDRLYNEQFF.

In nucleotides, the CDR3 is TGTGCCAGCAGCTCCCCCGGGGGTTTACGGGGCTACACCTTC. Protein: CASSSPGGLRGYTF. This rearrangement joins TRBV5-8 to TRBJ1-2; perhaps TRBD1 as D (5 bases). CDR3 size: 14 residues. Trimming shortened V by 3 bases and J by 8 bases, and 17 bases separated the two germline ends. Germline lookup yields CDR1 SGHTS and CDR2 YDEGEE. Full variable domain (missing parts from reference TRBV5-8 and TRBJ1-2): EAGVTQSPTHLIKTRGQQATLRCSPISGHTSVYWYQQALGLGLQFLLWYDEGEERNRGNFPPRFSGRQFPNYSSELNVNALELEDSALYLCASSSPGGLRGYTFGSGTRLTVV.

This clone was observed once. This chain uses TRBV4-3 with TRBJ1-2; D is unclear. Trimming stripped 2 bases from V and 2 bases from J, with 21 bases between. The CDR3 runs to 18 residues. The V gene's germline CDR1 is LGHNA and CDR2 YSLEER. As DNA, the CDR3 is TGCGCCAGCAGCCAACGTGGGCCGGGGAACGTTTGGAACTATGGCTACACCTTC. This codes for CASSQRGPGNVWNYGYTF.

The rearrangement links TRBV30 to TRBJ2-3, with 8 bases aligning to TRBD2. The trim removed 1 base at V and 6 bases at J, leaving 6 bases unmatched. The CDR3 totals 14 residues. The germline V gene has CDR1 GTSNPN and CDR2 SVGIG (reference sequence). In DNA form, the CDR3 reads TGTGCCTGGAGTGGCCGGGGGGGCATTGATACGCAGTATTTT. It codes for CAWSGRGGIDTQYF. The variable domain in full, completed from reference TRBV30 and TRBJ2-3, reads SQTIHQWPATLVQPVGSPLSLECTVEGTSNPNLYWYRQAAGRGLQLLFYSVGIGQISSEVPQNLSASRPQDRQFILSSKKLLLSDSGFYLCAWSGRGGIDTQYFGPGTRLTVL.

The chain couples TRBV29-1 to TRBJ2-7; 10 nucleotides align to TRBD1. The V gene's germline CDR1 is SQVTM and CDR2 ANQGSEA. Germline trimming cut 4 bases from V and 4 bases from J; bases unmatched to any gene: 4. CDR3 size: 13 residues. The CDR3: CSVAQGQGYEQYF. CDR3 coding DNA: TGCAGCGTTGCGCAGGGACAGGGGTACGAGCAGTACTTC.

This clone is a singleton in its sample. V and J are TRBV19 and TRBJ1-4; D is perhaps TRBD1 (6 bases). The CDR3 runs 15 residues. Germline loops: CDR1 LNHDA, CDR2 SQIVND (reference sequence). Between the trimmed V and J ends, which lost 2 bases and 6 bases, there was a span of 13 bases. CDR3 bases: TGTGCCAGTAGTATACAGGGGCTTGCGGATGAAAAACTGTTTTTT. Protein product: CASSIQGLADEKLFF. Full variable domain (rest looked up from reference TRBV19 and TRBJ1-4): DGGITQSPKYLFRKEGQNVTLSCEQNLNHDAMYWYRQDPGQGLRLIYYSQIVNDFQKGDIAEGYSVSREKKESFPLTVTSAQKNPTAFYLCASSIQGLADEKLFFGSGTQLSVL.

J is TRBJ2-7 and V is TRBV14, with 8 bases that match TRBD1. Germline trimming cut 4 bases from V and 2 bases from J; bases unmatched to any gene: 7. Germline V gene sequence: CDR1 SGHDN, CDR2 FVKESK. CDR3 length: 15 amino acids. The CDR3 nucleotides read TGTGCCAGCAGCCCCTTGGGGACAGGAGCCTACGAGCAGTACTTC. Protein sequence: CASSPLGTGAYEQYF.

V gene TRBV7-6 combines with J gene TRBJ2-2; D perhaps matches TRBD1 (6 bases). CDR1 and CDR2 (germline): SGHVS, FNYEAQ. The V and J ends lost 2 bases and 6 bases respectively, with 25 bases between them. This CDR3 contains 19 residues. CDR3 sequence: CASSLWGFSRGEDAGELFF. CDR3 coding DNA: TGTGCCAGCAGCTTATGGGGGTTTAGCAGGGGCGAGGATGCCGGGGAGCTGTTTTTT.

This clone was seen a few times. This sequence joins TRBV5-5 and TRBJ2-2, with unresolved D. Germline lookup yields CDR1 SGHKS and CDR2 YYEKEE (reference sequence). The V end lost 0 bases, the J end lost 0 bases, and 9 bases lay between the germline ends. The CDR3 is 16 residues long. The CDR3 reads CASSLGYLANTGELFF. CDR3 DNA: TGTGCCAGCAGCTTGGGCTATCTCGCGAACACCGGGGAGCTGTTTTTT.

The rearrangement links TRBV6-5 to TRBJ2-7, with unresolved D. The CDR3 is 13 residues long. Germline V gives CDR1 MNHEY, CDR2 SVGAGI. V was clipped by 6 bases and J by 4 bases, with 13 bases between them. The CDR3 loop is CASSPNLQYEQYF. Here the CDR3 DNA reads TGTGCCAGCAGCCCCAATCTTCAGTACGAGCAGTACTTC.

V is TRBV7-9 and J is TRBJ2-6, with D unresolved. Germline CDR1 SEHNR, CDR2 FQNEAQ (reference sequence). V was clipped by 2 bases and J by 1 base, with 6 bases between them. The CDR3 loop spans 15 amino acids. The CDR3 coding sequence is TGTGCCAGCAGCTTACCGGGTTCTGGGGCCAACGTCCTGACTTTC. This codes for CASSLPGSGANVLTF. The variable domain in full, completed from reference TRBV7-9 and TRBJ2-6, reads DTGVSQNPRHKITKRGQNVTFRCDPISEHNRLYWYRQTLGQGPEFLTYFQNEAQLEKSRLLSDRFSAERPKGSFSTLEIQRTEQGDSAMYLCASSLPGSGANVLTFGAGSRLTVL.

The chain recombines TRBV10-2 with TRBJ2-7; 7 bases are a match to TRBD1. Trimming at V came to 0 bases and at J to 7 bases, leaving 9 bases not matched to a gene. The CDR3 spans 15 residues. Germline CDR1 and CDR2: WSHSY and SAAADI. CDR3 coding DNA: TGCGCCAGCAGTGAGTCACCGACAGGGACGGGTGAGCAGTACTTC. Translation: CASSESPTGTGEQYF.

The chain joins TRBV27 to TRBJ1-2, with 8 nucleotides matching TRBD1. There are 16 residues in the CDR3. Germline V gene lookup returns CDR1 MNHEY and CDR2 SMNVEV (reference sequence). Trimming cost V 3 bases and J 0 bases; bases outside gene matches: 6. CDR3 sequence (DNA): TGTGCCAGCAGTTTCCGACAGGGGACTTCTAACTATGGCTACACCTTC. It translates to CASSFRQGTSNYGYTF.

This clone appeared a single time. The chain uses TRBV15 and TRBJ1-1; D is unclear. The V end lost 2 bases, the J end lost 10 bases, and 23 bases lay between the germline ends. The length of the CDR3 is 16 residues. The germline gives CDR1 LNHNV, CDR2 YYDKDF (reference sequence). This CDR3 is CATSRPPIGVRGGAFF. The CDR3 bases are TGTGCCACCAGCAGACCCCCAATCGGGGTCCGGGGAGGAGCTTTCTTT.

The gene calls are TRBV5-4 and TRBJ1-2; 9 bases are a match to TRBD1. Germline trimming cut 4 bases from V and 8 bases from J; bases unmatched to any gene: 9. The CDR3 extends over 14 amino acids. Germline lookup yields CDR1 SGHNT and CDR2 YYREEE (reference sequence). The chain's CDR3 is CASSVNRGLSGYTF. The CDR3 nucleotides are TGTGCCAGCAGCGTAAACAGGGGGCTCAGCGGCTACACCTTC.

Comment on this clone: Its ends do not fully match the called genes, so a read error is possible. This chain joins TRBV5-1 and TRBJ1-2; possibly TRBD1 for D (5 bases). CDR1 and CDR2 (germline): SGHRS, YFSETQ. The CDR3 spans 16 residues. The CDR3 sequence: CARSSGGGGELYGYTF. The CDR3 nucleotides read TGCGCCCGCAGCTCCGGGGGGGGAGGAGAACTCTATGGCTACACCTTC.

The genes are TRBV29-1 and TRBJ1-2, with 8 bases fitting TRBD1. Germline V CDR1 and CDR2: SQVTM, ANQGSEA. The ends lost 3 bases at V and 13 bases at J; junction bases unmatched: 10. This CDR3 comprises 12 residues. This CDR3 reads CSVDFPQGARTF. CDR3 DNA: TGCAGCGTTGACTTCCCTCAGGGGGCCCGCACCTTC.

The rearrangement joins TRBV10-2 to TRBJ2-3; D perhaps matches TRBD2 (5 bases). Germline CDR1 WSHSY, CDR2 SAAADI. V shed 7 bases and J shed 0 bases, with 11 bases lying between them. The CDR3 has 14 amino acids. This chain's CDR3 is CASTQDFSTDTQYF. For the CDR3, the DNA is TGCGCCAGCACTCAGGACTTTAGCACAGATACGCAGTATTTT.

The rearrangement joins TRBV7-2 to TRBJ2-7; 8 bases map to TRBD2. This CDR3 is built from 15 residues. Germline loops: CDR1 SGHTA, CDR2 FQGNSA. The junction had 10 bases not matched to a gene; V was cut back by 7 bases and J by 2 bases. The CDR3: CASMRGGGGTYEQYF. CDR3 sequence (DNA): TGTGCCAGCATGAGGGGCGGCGGGGGGACCTACGAGCAGTACTTC.

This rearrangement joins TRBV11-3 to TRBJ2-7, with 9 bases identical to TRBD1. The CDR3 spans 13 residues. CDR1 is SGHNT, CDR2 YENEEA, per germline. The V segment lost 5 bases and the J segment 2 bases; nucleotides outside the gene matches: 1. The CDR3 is CASSRTGAYEQYF. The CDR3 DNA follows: TGTGCCAGCAGCAGGACAGGGGCCTACGAGCAGTACTTC.